Sequencing of this T cell receptor (beta chain) was carried out in a study of blood T cell repertoires in COVID-19. Assay used: immunoSEQ multiplex PCR; TCRdb lists only in-frame clones, some missing. The sample gives 300,000 or so clones, nearly 90% of which show up once; under 3% is in the top ten. CDR3 length: 15 amino acids. V was pared by 0 bases and J by 5 bases, with 3 bases of the junction left unmatched. Germline lookup yields CDR1 SGHNT and CDR2 YENEEA. This sequence joins TRBV11-3 and TRBJ2-2; 7 bases line up with TRBD1. Input material: PBMCs or T cells enriched from blood (not recorded which). This receptor was taken from a woman in her 50s who had been exposed to COVID-19. CDR3 nucleotides: TGTGCCAGCAGCTTAGATTCCAGGGGGACCGGGGAGCTGTTTTTT. Translated, it gives CASSLDSRGTGELFF. Looking up the rest from reference TRBV11-3 and TRBJ2-2 gives the full variable domain: EAGVVQSPRYKIIEKKQPVAFWCNPISGHNTLYWYLQNLGQGPELLIRYENEEAVDDSQLPKDRFSAERLKGVDSTLKIQPAELGDSAVYLCASSLDSRGTGELFFGEGSRLTVL.